A selection of T cell receptor beta chains follows, all from one sample in a study of cytomegalovirus exposure and HLA in healthy donors. Assay used: immunoSEQ multiplex PCR; TCRdb lists only in-frame clones, some missing. The sample has over 75,000 clones, around 85% seen once. Sample: PBMCs. Receptors were obtained from a man between 18 and 29 years old in good health and CMV-seropositive. Each CDR3 is given with its conserved first and last residue. The D gene is left open where the match is weak. Some rows mark clone size as missing; the rest say once, few, many or name a class of expanded clone.

size	D	V	J	length	DNA	CDR3
-	TRBD2	TRBV29-1	TRBJ2-1	14	TGCAGCGTGGCCGGGACTAGCGGATACAATGAGCAGTTCTTC	CSVAGTSGYNEQFF
few	TRBD1	TRBV2	TRBJ2-2	15	TGTGCCAGCAGTGATTGGACAGGGGTGTCCGGGGAGCTGTTTTTT	CASSDWTGVSGELFF
-	TRBD1	TRBV5-4	TRBJ1-2	15	TGTGCCAGCAGCTGGGACCGGGACAGCTTCCGAGGCTACACCTTC	CASSWDRDSFRGYTF
once	-	TRBV6-6	TRBJ2-5	15	TGTGCCAGCAGTTACGCAGCAGGGAGGATAGAGACCCAGTACTTC	CASSYAAGRIETQYF
-	TRBD1	TRBV18	TRBJ2-5	14	TGTGCCAGCTCACCTAACAGGGGCCAAGAGACCCAGTACTTC	CASSPNRGQETQYF
-	-	TRBV30	TRBJ1-4	11	TGTGCCTGGGGTAGCCTTGAAAAACTGTTTTTT	CAWGSLEKLFF
-	-	TRBV5-6	TRBJ2-1	16	TGTGCCAGCAGCTTAGAGGGCACCCAATCGTACAATGAGCAGTTCTTC	CASSLEGTQSYNEQFF
-	TRBD2	TRBV30	TRBJ2-1	13	TGTGCCTGGCAGCGGGAGGCTAACAATGAGCAGTTCTTC	CAWQREANNEQFF
-	-	TRBV4-1	TRBJ2-1	13	TGCGCCAGCAGCCAAGTGACAGTCAGGGAGCAGTTCTTC	CASSQVTVREQFF
-	-	TRBV18	TRBJ1-2	14	TGTGCCAGCTCACTCAGGGGAGAGAACTATGGCTACACCTTC	CASSLRGENYGYTF
-	-	TRBV28	TRBJ1-2	15	TGTGCCGGCTCCAAAAGTAAGGGGTTAGCAGATGGCTACACCTTC	CAGSKSKGLADGYTF